This is a list of T cell receptor beta chains from one sample in a study of blood T cell repertoires in COVID-19. Sequencing used immunoSEQ multiplex PCR; TCRdb keeps in-frame clones, though not all of them. The data hold roughly 200,000 clones, with more than 80% observed a single time. The sequenced sample consisted of PBMCs or T cells enriched from blood (not recorded which). The receptors derive from a man aged 35 to 55 who had recovered from COVID-19. Both conserved end residues are part of each CDR3. A D gene is named only where the DNA matches it firmly. Size tells how often a clone was seen (once, few, many) or the class of an expanded clone, and some rows leave it out.

V	size	J	D	CDR3	DNA
TRBV6-2/TRBV6-3	NA	TRBJ2-3	TRBD2	CASSLAGTVDTQYF	TGTGCCAGCAGTTTAGCGGGGACCGTAGATACGCAGTATTTT
TRBV11-3	NA	TRBJ2-1	NA	CASSPGGSYNEQFF	TGTGCCAGCAGCCCTGGCGGCTCCTACAATGAGCAGTTCTTC
TRBV5-8	NA	TRBJ1-1	NA	CASSLEGGTEAFF	TGTGCCAGCAGCTTGGAGGGGGGGACTGAAGCTTTCTTT
TRBV9	NA	TRBJ2-5	NA	CASSVTVALPRETQYF	TGTGCCAGCAGCGTCACTGTAGCCCTCCCCAGAGAGACCCAGTACTTC
TRBV19	once	TRBJ1-3	NA	CASSIARSSGNTIYF	TGTGCCAGTAGTATCGCAAGGAGCTCTGGAAACACCATATATTTT
TRBV5-6	NA	TRBJ1-6	TRBD1	CASSSRGRVRPYNSPLHF	TGTGCCAGCAGCTCCAGGGGGCGAGTGCGACCCTATAATTCACCCCTCCACTTT
TRBV27	NA	TRBJ2-1	NA	CASTNGEAGGRDEQFF	TGTGCCAGCACAAATGGGGAGGCAGGGGGTCGGGATGAGCAGTTCTTC
TRBV11-2	NA	TRBJ2-3	TRBD2	CASSGLGGGFTDTQYF	TGTGCCAGCAGCGGTCTCGGGGGGGGCTTCACAGATACGCAGTATTTT
TRBV5-8	NA	TRBJ2-1	TRBD1	CASSLGTGRINEQFF	TGTGCCAGCAGCTTGGGGACAGGACGGATTAATGAGCAGTTCTTC
TRBV24-1	NA	TRBJ2-3	NA	CATSERQSSGTDTQYF	TGTGCCACCAGTGAACGACAGTCTTCGGGCACAGATACGCAGTATTTT
TRBV27	NA	TRBJ1-1	NA	CASSRGAEAFF	TGTGCCAGCAGCCGGGGGGCTGAAGCTTTCTTT
TRBV19	NA	TRBJ1-2	NA	CASTPRGSYGYTF	TGTGCCAGTACTCCAAGGGGAAGCTATGGCTACACCTTC
TRBV24-1	NA	TRBJ2-1	TRBD2	CATSGTRAAGGNEQFF	TGTGCCACCAGTGGGACTAGAGCCGCGGGAGGTAATGAGCAGTTCTTC
TRBV5-1	once	TRBJ2-5	TRBD2	CASSLSVSSGGARETQYF	TGCGCCAGCAGCTTGAGTGTCTCTAGCGGGGGGGCTCGTGAGACCCAGTACTTC
TRBV27	NA	TRBJ1-5	NA	CASNSQRTNQPQHF	TGTGCCAGCAACAGCCAGAGAACCAATCAGCCCCAGCATTTT
TRBV23-1	NA	TRBJ2-1	TRBD2	CASRPLAGAHQGYNEQFF	TGCGCCAGCAGACCATTAGCGGGAGCACACCAGGGCTACAATGAGCAGTTCTTC
TRBV6-5	NA	TRBJ2-7	NA	CATGGTGNYEQYF	TGTGCCACGGGGGGGACAGGGAACTACGAGCAGTACTTC
TRBV29-1	NA	TRBJ1-1	NA	CSALLNTEAFF	TGCAGCGCCCTCCTGAACACTGAAGCTTTCTTT
TRBV6-5	NA	TRBJ2-1	TRBD2	CATTGRGGYNEQFF	TGTGCCACCACGGGGCGGGGGGGCTACAATGAGCAGTTCTTC
TRBV5-6	NA	TRBJ1-4	NA	CASSSETARNEKLFF	TGTGCCAGCAGTTCCGAGACAGCGAGAAATGAAAAACTGTTTTTT
TRBV24-1	NA	TRBJ2-3	TRBD2	CATSDATERLAGVRGTQYF	TGTGCCACCAGTGACGCAACCGAACGACTAGCGGGAGTGCGGGGTACGCAGTATTTT
TRBV6-2/TRBV6-3	NA	TRBJ1-2	NA	CASSYGMTTNYGYTF	TGTGCCAGCAGTTACGGGATGACTACTAACTATGGCTACACCTTC
TRBV21-1	few	TRBJ1-2	NA	CASSKGGTGETF	TGTGCCAGCAGCAAAGGAGGAACAGGGGAGACCTTC
TRBV18	once	TRBJ1-2	NA	CASSPPFYGYTF	TGTGCCAGCTCACCACCCTTCTATGGCTACACCTTC
TRBV7-3	NA	TRBJ2-3	TRBD1	CASSLRAGGLGDTQYF	TGTGCCAGCAGCTTACGAGCAGGGGGCCTAGGAGATACGCAGTATTTT
TRBV10-3	NA	TRBJ1-1	TRBD1	CAISEQGVGTEAFF	TGTGCCATCAGTGAGCAGGGGGTGGGTACTGAAGCTTTCTTT
TRBV3-1/TRBV3-2	once	TRBJ1-5	NA	CASSQLRSNQPQHF	TGTGCCAGCAGCCAACTGAGAAGCAATCAGCCCCAGCATTTT
TRBV19	once	TRBJ1-6	TRBD1	CASSTRDSSSYNSPLHF	TGTGCCAGTAGTACCCGGGACAGCAGCTCCTATAATTCACCCCTCCACTTT
TRBV15	NA	TRBJ1-1	TRBD1	CATNRGRGRGTEAFF	TGTGCCACCAACCGAGGAAGGGGGCGAGGCACTGAAGCTTTCTTT
TRBV3-1/TRBV3-2	NA	TRBJ2-1	TRBD2	CASSRGSGGLYNEQFF	TGTGCCAGCAGCCGGGGGAGCGGGGGACTTTACAATGAGCAGTTCTTC
TRBV5-6	NA	TRBJ2-7	NA	CASSWGVGSAEQYF	TGTGCCAGCAGCTGGGGGGTGGGTAGCGCCGAGCAGTACTTC
TRBV11-2	NA	TRBJ2-3	NA	CASRTWGEGTDTQYF	TGTGCCAGCAGGACGTGGGGGGAGGGCACAGATACGCAGTATTTT
TRBV2	NA	TRBJ2-1	TRBD1	CASRARDRSLFF	TGTGCCAGCAGGGCCAGGGACAGGTCCTTGTTCTTC
TRBV18	NA	TRBJ1-1	NA	CASSPGRGVSDTEAFF	TGTGCCAGCTCACCGGGGCGGGGAGTGTCAGACACTGAAGCTTTCTTT
TRBV19	few	TRBJ1-1	NA	CASSRVPYISTYRNTEAFF	TGTGCCAGTAGTAGAGTCCCATATATAAGCACATACAGGAACACTGAAGCTTTCTTT
TRBV7-7	NA	TRBJ2-1	TRBD2	CASSLGGLAGRNEQFF	TGTGCCAGCAGCTTAGGTGGGCTAGCGGGGAGAAATGAGCAGTTCTTC
TRBV18	NA	TRBJ2-1	NA	CASSPPVRDEQFF	TGTGCCAGCTCACCACCTGTCCGAGATGAGCAGTTCTTC
TRBV11-2	NA	TRBJ1-1	NA	CASTPSRTQAFF	TGTGCCAGCACCCCCTCTAGAACCCAAGCTTTCTTT
TRBV5-1	NA	TRBJ1-3	NA	CASSLEPVSGNTIYF	TGCGCCAGCAGCTTGGAACCGGTCTCTGGAAACACCATATATTTT
TRBV9	NA	TRBJ2-1	NA	CASSAGHRDNEQFF	TGTGCCAGCAGCGCGGGACACAGAGACAATGAGCAGTTCTTC
TRBV7-3	NA	TRBJ1-6	TRBD1	CASSLTGHNSPLHF	TGTGCCAGCAGCTTGACAGGGCACAATTCACCCCTCCACTTT
TRBV4-1	NA	TRBJ1-2	TRBD1	CASSQRTGGFYGYTF	TGCGCCAGCAGCCAAAGGACAGGGGGGTTCTATGGCTACACCTTC
TRBV4-1	many	TRBJ2-7	NA	CASSRGYETSYEQYF	TGCGCCAGCAGCCGGGGCTACGAAACCTCCTACGAGCAGTACTTC
TRBV19	NA	TRBJ2-4	TRBD1	CASSIRGLVELSGPGLAKNIQYF	TGTGCCAGTAGTATAAGGGGGCTAGTAGAGCTCTCTGGACCCGGGCTAGCCAAAAACATTCAGTACTTC